The clone carrying this T cell receptor (beta chain) appeared a few times. Authors' methods: Nucleated cell counts were estimated from reference gene primer amplification. The method was immunoSEQ multiplex PCR; TCRdb's version includes in-frame clones alone and lacks a portion of them. D and trimming were read from the DNA, whereas the V and J calls and clone size are those reported in that table. The sample lists 200,000 to 250,000 clones, approximately 83% seen once, with about 2.3% in the top ten. This entry comes from a study of blood T cell repertoires in COVID-19. The sample consisted of peripheral blood. The TCR comes from a woman aged 55-75 years with acute or convalescent COVID-19.

The CDR3 region has the DNA TGCGCCAGCCAACAGGACACGAACACCGGGGAGCTGTTTTTT. Protein: CASQQDTNTGELFF. The V call is TRBV5-1, the J call TRBJ2-2, with a weak D call TRBD1 (5 bases). Trimming took 7 bases from V and 0 from J, leaving 10 bases between them. The CDR3 loop spans 14 amino acids. Germline CDR1 is SGHRS and CDR2 is YFSETQ.